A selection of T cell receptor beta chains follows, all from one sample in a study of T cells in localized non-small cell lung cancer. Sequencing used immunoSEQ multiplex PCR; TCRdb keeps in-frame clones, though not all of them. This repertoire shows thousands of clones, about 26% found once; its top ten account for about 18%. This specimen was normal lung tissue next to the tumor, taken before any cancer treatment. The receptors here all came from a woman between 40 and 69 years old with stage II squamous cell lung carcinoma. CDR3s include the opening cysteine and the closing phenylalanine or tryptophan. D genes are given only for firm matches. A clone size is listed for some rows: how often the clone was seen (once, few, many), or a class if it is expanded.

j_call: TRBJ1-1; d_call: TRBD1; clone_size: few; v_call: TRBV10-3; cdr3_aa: CAISEPGQTNTEAFF; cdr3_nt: TGTGCCATCAGTGAGCCGGGACAGACAAACACTGAAGCTTTCTTT
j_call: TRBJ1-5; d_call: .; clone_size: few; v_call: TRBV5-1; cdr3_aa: CASSLGPEGNQPQHF; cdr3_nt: TGCGCCAGCAGCTTGGGACCAGAGGGCAATCAGCCCCAGCATTTT
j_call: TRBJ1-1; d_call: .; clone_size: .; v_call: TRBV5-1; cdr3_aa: CASYGGRGNTEAFF; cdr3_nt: TGCGCCAGCTACGGGGGACGAGGGAACACTGAAGCTTTCTTT
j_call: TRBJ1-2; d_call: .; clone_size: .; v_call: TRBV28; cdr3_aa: CASSLRSGFGGYTF; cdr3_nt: TGTGCCAGCAGTTTACGCTCGGGTTTTGGTGGCTACACCTTC
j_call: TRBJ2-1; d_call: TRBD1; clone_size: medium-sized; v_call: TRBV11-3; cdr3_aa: CASSLGQRIGNEQFF; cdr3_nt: TGTGCCAGCAGCTTGGGACAGAGGATTGGCAATGAGCAGTTCTTC
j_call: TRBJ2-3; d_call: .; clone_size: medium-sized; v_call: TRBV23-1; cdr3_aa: CASSQDFPDTQYF; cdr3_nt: TGCGCCAGCAGCCAAGATTTCCCAGATACGCAGTATTTT
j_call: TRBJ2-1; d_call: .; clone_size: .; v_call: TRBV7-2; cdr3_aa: CASSFGSASEQFF; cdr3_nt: TGTGCTAGCAGCTTTGGGTCGGCTAGCGAGCAGTTCTTC
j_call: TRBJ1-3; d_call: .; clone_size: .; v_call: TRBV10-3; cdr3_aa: CAISETRPRGGGNTIYF; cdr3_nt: TGTGCCATCAGTGAGACCAGACCCCGGGGAGGTGGAAACACCATATATTTT
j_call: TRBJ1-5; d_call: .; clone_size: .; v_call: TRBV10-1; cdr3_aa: CASSENGNQPQHF; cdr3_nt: TGCGCCAGCAGTGAAAACGGGAATCAGCCCCAGCATTTT
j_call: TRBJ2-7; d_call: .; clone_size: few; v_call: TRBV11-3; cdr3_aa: CASSLDLGVGYEQYF; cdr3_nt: TGTGCCAGCAGCTTGGATTTGGGAGTGGGGTACGAGCAGTACTTC
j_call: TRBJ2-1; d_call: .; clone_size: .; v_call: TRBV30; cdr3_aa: CAWTTGAPLNEQFF; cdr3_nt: TGTGCCTGGACCACAGGCGCCCCCTTGAATGAGCAGTTCTTC
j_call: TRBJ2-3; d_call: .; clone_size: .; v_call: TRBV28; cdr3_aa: CASNEGRTRSTDTQYF; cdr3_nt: TGTGCCAGCAATGAGGGGCGTACACGATCCACAGATACGCAGTATTTT
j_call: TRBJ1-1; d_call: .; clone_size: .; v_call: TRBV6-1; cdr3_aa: CASSEAGGNTEAFF; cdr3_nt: TGTGCCAGCAGTGAAGCCGGGGGAAACACTGAAGCTTTCTTT